This T cell receptor (beta chain) derives from a study of monozygotic twins with cystic fibrosis. Assay: immunoSEQ multiplex PCR; the TCRdb copy retains only in-frame clones and omits some. The sample lists tens of thousands of clones, around 96% occurring once. From germline, CDR1 is LNHDA and CDR2 SQIVND (reference sequence). V lost 5 bases, J lost 1 base, and 8 bases lay in between. This CDR3 contains 13 residues. The clonotype originates from a girl aged 2 to 10 with cystic fibrosis. The sample was blood. The rearrangement uses TRBV19 and TRBJ1-1; D remains unclear. This CDR3 reads CASSAAANTEAFF. CDR3 sequence (DNA): TGTGCCAGTAGTGCGGCGGCGAACACTGAAGCTTTCTTT.